The present TCR beta chain was sequenced within a study of shared clonotypes between healthy human individuals. Background on the study: Researchers drew samples from two women and a few men aged 18 to 49.

This clone showed up just a few times. The sample has other DNA sequences that encode this CDR3 too. Trimming took off 3 bases at V and 8 bases at J, with 13 bases between the two ends. CDR3 length: 14 amino acids. The germline V gene has CDR1 KGHSH and CDR2 LQKENI. The deep-level immunoSEQ assay was used. In the original workflow: Owing to the provision of junction-only sequences devoid of quality scores by immunoSEQ, filtering differed. The repertoire was sequenced with immunoSEQ multiplex PCR; TCRdb's copy has only in-frame clones and lacks some. The V and J calls and clone size were taken over from that table, and D and trimming were inferred from the DNA. The sample includes about 490,000 clones, 76% of them seen just once. Study donors comprised healthy, HIV-negative adults devoid of recent acute infection or vaccination.

The sequenced material came from PBMCs. This TCR derives from a woman in her 40s in good health. Some clones in this sample may be carry-over from other donors' samples. V usage is TRBV18 and J usage is TRBJ1-4, with no clear D. The CDR3 loop is CASSPRAVGEKLFF. For the CDR3, the DNA is TGTGCCAGCTCACCGAGGGCAGTTGGAGAAAAACTGTTTTTT.